Included here is one T cell receptor beta chain sequence, with context. The germline CDR1 and CDR2 sequences are SGHNT and YYREEE (reference sequence). Trimming took off 1 base at V and 15 bases at J, with 23 bases between the two ends. CDR3 length: 15 amino acids. The data derive from a study of blood T cell repertoires in COVID-19. Measured with immunoSEQ multiplex PCR; TCRdb has only the in-frame clones, and not every one. Counted here are just under 250,000 clones, around 89% occurring once; the ten biggest clones make up over 4%. This clonotype was sampled from a young woman who had recovered from COVID-19. This chain uses TRBV5-4 with TRBJ2-4; the D gene is possibly TRBD2 (5 bases). Sequencing input: PBMCs or T cells enriched from blood (not recorded which). This CDR3 is CASSLWGLLGNRLYF. The CDR3 DNA sequence: TGTGCCAGCAGCTTGTGGGGTCTACTAGGAAATCGATTGTACTTC.